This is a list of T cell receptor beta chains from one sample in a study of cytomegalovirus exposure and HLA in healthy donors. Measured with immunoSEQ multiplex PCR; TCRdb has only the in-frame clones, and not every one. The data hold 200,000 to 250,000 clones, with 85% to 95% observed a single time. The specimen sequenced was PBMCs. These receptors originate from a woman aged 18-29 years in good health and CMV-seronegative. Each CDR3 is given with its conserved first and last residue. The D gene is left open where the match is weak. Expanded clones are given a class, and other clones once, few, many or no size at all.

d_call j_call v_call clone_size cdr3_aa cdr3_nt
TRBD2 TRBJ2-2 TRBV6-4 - CASSPLAGGNVGELFF TGTGCCAGCAGCCCACTAGCGGGAGGGAACGTCGGGGAGCTGTTTTTT
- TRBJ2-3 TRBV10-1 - CASSEASTGHTDTQYF TGCGCCAGCAGTGAAGCTTCGACAGGACACACAGATACGCAGTATTTT
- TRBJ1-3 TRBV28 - CASSASGSGRGNTIYF TGTGCCAGCAGTGCATCAGGGTCGGGCCGCGGAAACACCATATATTTT
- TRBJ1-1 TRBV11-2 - CASSLRTGMNTEAFF TGTGCCAGCAGCTTACGTACAGGAATGAACACTGAAGCTTTCTTT
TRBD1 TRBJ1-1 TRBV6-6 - CASSLGGVGTEAFF TGTGCCAGCAGTCTAGGGGGCGTTGGCACTGAAGCTTTCTTT
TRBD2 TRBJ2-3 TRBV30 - CAWSVLAGSTDTQYF TGTGCCTGGAGTGTACTAGCGGGAAGCACAGATACGCAGTATTTT
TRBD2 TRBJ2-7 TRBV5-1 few CASSLTLANEQYF TGCGCCAGCAGCTTGACACTAGCGAACGAGCAGTACTTC
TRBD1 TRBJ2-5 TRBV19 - CASSIRTGLIETQYF TGTGCCAGTAGTATAAGGACAGGTCTCATCGAGACCCAGTACTTC
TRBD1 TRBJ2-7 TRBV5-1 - CASSSRLGTGGNEQYF TGCGCCAGCAGCTCCCGATTAGGGACAGGGGGCAACGAGCAGTACTTC
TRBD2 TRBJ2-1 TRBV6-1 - CASPASGVGNEQFF TGTGCCAGTCCCGCTAGCGGGGTGGGTAATGAGCAGTTCTTC
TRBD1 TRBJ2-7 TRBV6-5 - CASSAGTGKSYEQYF TGTGCCAGCAGTGCCGGGACAGGTAAATCCTACGAGCAGTACTTC
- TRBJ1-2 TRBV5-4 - CASSRGLDGYTF TGTGCCAGCAGCCGCGGGCTTGATGGCTACACCTTC
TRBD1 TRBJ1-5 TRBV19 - CASEPLDRVGQPQHF TGTGCCAGTGAACCCCTCGACAGGGTTGGTCAGCCCCAGCATTTT
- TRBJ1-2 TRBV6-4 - CASSEGQSYYGYTF TGTGCCAGCAGTGAGGGCCAGTCCTACTATGGCTACACCTTC
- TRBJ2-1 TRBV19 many CASSIGGGNTDYRNEQFF TGTGCCAGTAGTATAGGTGGTGGTAATACGGACTATCGCAATGAGCAGTTCTTC
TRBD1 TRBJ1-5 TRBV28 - CASSLTQGQGLHQPQHF TGTGCCAGCAGTTTAACTCAGGGACAGGGGCTCCATCAGCCCCAGCATTTT
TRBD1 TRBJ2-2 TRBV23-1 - CASSRFGTEPNTGELFF TGCGCCAGCAGTCGTTTCGGGACAGAGCCTAACACCGGGGAGCTGTTTTTT
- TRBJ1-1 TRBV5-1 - CASRGGPSNTEAFF TGCGCCAGCAGGGGGGGGCCGTCAAACACTGAAGCTTTCTTT
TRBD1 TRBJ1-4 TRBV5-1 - CASKSGQDFTWTNEKLFF TGCGCCAGCAAGTCCGGACAGGACTTTACATGGACTAATGAAAAACTGTTTTTT
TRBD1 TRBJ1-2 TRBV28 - CASSGDRANYGYTF TGTGCCAGCAGTGGGGACAGGGCTAACTATGGCTACACCTTC
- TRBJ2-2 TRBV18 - CASSPKGQNTGELFF TGTGCCAGCTCACCCAAAGGACAGAACACCGGGGAGCTGTTTTTT
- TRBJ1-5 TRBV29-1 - CSVGEQYSNQPQHF TGCAGCGTTGGTGAACAGTATAGCAATCAGCCCCAGCATTTT
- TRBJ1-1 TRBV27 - CASSPAGDITEAFF TGTGCCAGCAGCCCGGCAGGGGATATCACTGAAGCTTTCTTT
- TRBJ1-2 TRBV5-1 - CASSLYPGGDNGYTF TGCGCCAGCAGCTTGTACCCGGGGGGCGATAATGGCTACACCTTC
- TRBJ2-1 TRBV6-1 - CASSEATGSYNEQFF TGTGCCAGCAGTGAAGCTACAGGCTCCTACAATGAGCAGTTCTTC
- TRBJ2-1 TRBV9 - CASSVGRRGHNEQFF TGTGCCAGCAGCGTAGGCAGAAGGGGTCATAATGAGCAGTTCTTC
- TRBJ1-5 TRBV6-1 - CASSEGIQPQHF TGTGCCAGCAGTGAAGGTATTCAGCCCCAGCATTTT
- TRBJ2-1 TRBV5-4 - CASSLAARGNEQFF TGTGCCAGCAGCTTGGCGGCCAGGGGCAATGAGCAGTTCTTC
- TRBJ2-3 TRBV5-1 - CASSLEGQYTDTQYF TGCGCCAGCAGCTTGGAGGGACAATACACAGATACGCAGTATTTT
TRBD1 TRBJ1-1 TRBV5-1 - CASSLGRDRGLNTEAFF TGCGCCAGCAGCTTGGGCCGGGACAGGGGATTGAACACTGAAGCTTTCTTT
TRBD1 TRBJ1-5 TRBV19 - CASIETGNGQPQHF TGTGCCAGTATCGAGACAGGGAATGGTCAGCCCCAGCATTTT
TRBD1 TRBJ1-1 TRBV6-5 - CASSYASTGHTEAFF TGTGCCAGCAGTTACGCCTCGACAGGGCACACTGAAGCTTTCTTT
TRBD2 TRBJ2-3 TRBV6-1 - CAGRLAGGPDTQYF TGTGCCGGCAGACTAGCGGGAGGACCAGATACGCAGTATTTT
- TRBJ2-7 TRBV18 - CASSPPGQPSSYEQYF TGTGCCAGCTCACCACCGGGACAACCGAGCTCCTACGAGCAGTACTTC
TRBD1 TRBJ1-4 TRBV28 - CASSLTGTGNEKLFF TGTGCCAGCAGTTTAACCGGGACAGGGAATGAAAAACTGTTTTTT
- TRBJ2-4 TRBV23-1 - CASSRGEWAKNIQYF TGCGCCAGCAGTCGGGGGGAGTGGGCCAAAAACATTCAGTACTTC
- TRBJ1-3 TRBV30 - CAWSAETGGSGNTIYF TGTGCCTGGAGTGCAGAAACGGGGGGATCTGGAAACACCATATATTTT
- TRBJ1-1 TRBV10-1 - CASSETTINTEAFF TGCGCCAGCAGTGAGACCACAATAAACACTGAAGCTTTCTTT
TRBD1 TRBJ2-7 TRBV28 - CASSIVRTGYHEQYF TGTGCCAGCAGTATCGTACGGACAGGGTACCACGAGCAGTACTTC
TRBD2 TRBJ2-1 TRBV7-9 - CASSTRLAGGYNEQFF TGTGCCAGCAGCACGAGACTAGCGGGGGGATACAATGAGCAGTTCTTC
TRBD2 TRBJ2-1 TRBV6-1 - CASGLSSGMYNEQFF TGTGCCAGCGGGCTTTCAAGCGGGATGTACAATGAGCAGTTCTTC
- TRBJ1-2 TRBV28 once CASRSAGVGYGYTF TGTGCCAGCAGGTCGGCGGGGGTTGGCTATGGCTACACCTTC
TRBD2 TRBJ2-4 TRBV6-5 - CASSPLAGDLNIQYF TGTGCCAGCAGTCCCCTAGCGGGAGATCTTAACATTCAGTACTTC
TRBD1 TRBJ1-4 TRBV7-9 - CASSLDREESEKLFF TGTGCCAGCAGTTTGGACAGGGAAGAGAGTGAAAAACTGTTTTTT
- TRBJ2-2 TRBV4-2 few CASSPGLNTGELFF TGTGCCAGCAGCCCGGGACTTAACACCGGGGAGCTGTTTTTT
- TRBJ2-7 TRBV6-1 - CASSSRGGEAEQYF TGTGCCAGCAGCTCGCGAGGGGGAGAGGCAGAGCAGTACTTC
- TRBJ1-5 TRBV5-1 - CASSLDGGNQPQHF TGCGCCAGCAGCTTGGACGGAGGAAATCAGCCCCAGCATTTT
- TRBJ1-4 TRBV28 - CASSFQGQINEKLFF TGTGCCAGCAGTTTTCAAGGACAGATTAATGAAAAACTGTTTTTT
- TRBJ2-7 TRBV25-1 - CASSETASQYF TGTGCCAGCAGTGAGACAGCCTCGCAGTACTTC
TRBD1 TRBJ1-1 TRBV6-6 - CASSDRTGQAFF TGTGCCAGCAGTGACAGGACAGGGCAAGCTTTCTTT
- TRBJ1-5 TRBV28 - CASSPLTGGSNQPQHF TGTGCCAGCAGTCCACTTACAGGCGGTAGCAATCAGCCCCAGCATTTT
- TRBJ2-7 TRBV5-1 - CASSFTETYEQYF TGCGCCAGCAGCTTTACAGAGACCTACGAGCAGTACTTC
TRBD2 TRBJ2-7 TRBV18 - CASSPGLAFSYEQYF TGTGCCAGCTCTCCGGGACTAGCGTTCTCCTACGAGCAGTACTTC
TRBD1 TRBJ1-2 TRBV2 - CASSEAGTVYYGYTF TGTGCCAGCAGTGAAGCGGGGACAGTTTACTATGGCTACACCTTC